A single sample is the source of the 12 T cell receptor beta chains below, sequenced in a study of radiation and T cells in renal cell carcinoma. The time point: baseline pretreatment blood. Treatment indicated: 15 Gy SBRT to primary tumor, nephrectomy 4 weeks later. Produced via immunoSEQ multiplex PCR; TCRdb's table is partial and in-frame only. Among roughly 100,000 clones listed, 86% were seen once. This sample comprised blood, obtained from a patient whose treatment included radiotherapy and nephrectomy. These receptors were taken from a man over 45 with renal cell carcinoma.

J is TRBJ1-3 and V is TRBV4-1; TRBD1 might be the D (5 bases). Looked up from germline, CDR1 is MGHRA and CDR2 is YSYEKL. This CDR3 is built from 16 residues. Trimming took 1 base from V and 0 from J, leaving 10 bases between them. DNA for the CDR3: TGCGCCAGCAGCCAAGTTGGGGGTTACTCTGGAAACACCATATATTTT. The encoded protein is CASSQVGGYSGNTIYF.

The gene calls are TRBV7-3 and TRBJ2-6, with D unresolved. This CDR3 comprises 13 residues. Germline V gene lookup returns CDR1 SGHTA and CDR2 FQGTGA. V dropped 8 bases and J dropped 4 bases, with 9 bases sitting between them. The CDR3 DNA reads as TGTGCCAGCGCGATTTCCGGGGCCAACGTCCTGACTTTC. Amino acids: CASAISGANVLTF.

The chain carries TRBV5-4 and TRBJ2-7; D not resolved. Trimming took 2 bases from V and 3 from J, leaving 18 bases between them. This CDR3 has 16 residues. Looked up from germline, CDR1 is SGHNT and CDR2 is YYREEE (reference sequence). The CDR3 protein is CASSFRRASTIYEQYF. CDR3 coding DNA: TGTGCCAGCAGCTTCAGAAGGGCCTCTACAATCTACGAGCAGTACTTC.

This clone was seen once. The CDR3 spells CASSFSGPYNEQFF. The CDR3 DNA is TGTGCCAGCAGCTTCAGCGGGCCCTACAATGAGCAGTTCTTC. This chain links TRBV5-4 with TRBJ2-1, with D perhaps TRBD2 (6 bases). This CDR3 region has 14 residues. The germline V gene encodes CDR1 SGHNT and CDR2 YYREEE (reference sequence). Trimming stripped 2 bases from V and 2 bases from J, with 8 bases between.

The chain joins TRBV6-5 to TRBJ1-1; 7 nucleotides line up with TRBD1. The CDR3 is 16 residues long. The ends lost 0 bases at V and 0 bases at J; junction bases unmatched: 4. Germline values: CDR1 MNHEY, CDR2 SVGAGI. The CDR3 sequence is CASSYSKGQLNTEAFF. The CDR3 bases are TGTGCCAGCAGTTACTCGAAGGGACAGCTGAACACTGAAGCTTTCTTT.

The chain joins TRBV15 to TRBJ2-4; D perhaps matches TRBD1 (7 bases). The length of the CDR3 is 19 residues. V lost 4 bases and J lost 0, with 22 bases in between. Germline V gene lookup returns CDR1 LNHNV and CDR2 YYDKDF (reference sequence). The DNA for the CDR3 is TGTGCCACCAGCACGGGAGTAAGTCAGGGGGAACTAGCCAAAAACATTCAGTACTTC. Translating it yields CATSTGVSQGELAKNIQYF.

The CDR3: CASSSGIGTDTQYF. The CDR3 bases are TGTGCCAGCAGTTCGGGGATTGGCACAGATACGCAGTATTTT. The V and J genes are TRBV7-9 and TRBJ2-3, with D possibly matching TRBD2 (5 bases). Germline V gene lookup returns CDR1 SEHNR and CDR2 FQNEAQ (reference sequence). Between the trimmed V and J ends, which lost 6 bases and 1 base, there was a span of 11 bases. The CDR3 sequence is 14 residues long.

The rearrangement links TRBV5-1 to TRBJ2-7, with 8 bases lining up with TRBD1. The CDR3 spans 14 residues. Per the germline V gene, CDR1 is SGHRS and CDR2 is YFSETQ. The junction had 10 bases not matched to a gene; V was cut back by 4 bases and J by 7 bases. The DNA for the CDR3 is TGCGCCAGCAGCCGACAGGGGTCGTTGGAGGAGCAGTACTTC. Translation gives CASSRQGSLEEQYF.

This chain joins TRBV6-5 and TRBJ2-3; D is possibly TRBD2 (6 bases). The V end lost 8 bases, the J end lost 4 bases, and 13 bases lay between the germline ends. CDR1 and CDR2 (germline): MNHEY, SVGAGI. The CDR3 runs 13 residues. CDR3 sequence reads: CASRRDFADTQYF. DNA for the CDR3: TGTGCCAGCCGGAGGGATTTCGCAGATACGCAGTATTTT.

This clone has more than one count but fewer than ten. This sequence joins TRBV7-2 and TRBJ1-2, with 7 bases matching TRBD1. The CDR3 runs to 17 residues. Trimming at V came to 3 bases and at J to 6 bases, leaving 16 bases not matched to a gene. The germline V gene encodes CDR1 SGHTA and CDR2 FQGNSA. The CDR3 region is CASSFGSRAGGNHGYTF. The CDR3 DNA is TGTGCCAGCAGCTTTGGTTCGCGGGCAGGGGGGAATCATGGCTACACCTTC.

This sequence joins TRBV6-1 and TRBJ2-3, with 7 positions matching TRBD2. CDR3 length: 12 residues. V was clipped by 11 bases and J by 2 bases; unmatched bases: 4. Germline lookup yields CDR1 MNHNS and CDR2 SASEGT. CDR3 region: CAARDYTDTQYF. The CDR3 DNA reads as TGTGCCGCACGGGACTACACAGATACGCAGTATTTT.

The CDR3 reads CASSPGLASYNEQFF. The CDR3, as DNA: TGTGCCAGCAGTCCGGGACTAGCCTCCTACAATGAGCAGTTCTTC. The chain recombines TRBV6-1 with TRBJ2-1, with 9 bases lining up with TRBD2. Germline CDR1 reads MNHNS; CDR2 reads SASEGT. The trim removed 5 bases at V and 0 bases at J, leaving 2 bases unmatched. The CDR3 is made up of 15 amino acids.